This TCR beta chain originates from a study of cytomegalovirus exposure and HLA in healthy donors. It was with 60 Vbeta and 13 Jbeta primers that the PCR ran. Using immunoSEQ multiplex PCR, the repertoire was profiled, and TCRdb retains in-frame clones only, with some absent. In the table there are about 120,000 clones, 60% to 70% of which are singletons. The CDR3 is made up of 16 amino acids. Trimming at V came to 6 bases and at J to 6 bases, leaving 17 bases not matched to a gene. The germline CDR1 and CDR2 sequences are SGHVS and FNYEAQ. Material: PBMCs. The chain combines TRBV7-6 with TRBJ2-7; the match to TRBD1 covers 7 bases. This clonotype was obtained from a woman aged 40 to 49 in good health and CMV-seropositive. For the CDR3, the DNA is TGTGCCAGCAGTGAAGTAGTCTCTGACAGGGTAGGCGAGCAGTACTTC. The encoded protein is CASSEVVSDRVGEQYF. The complete variable domain, with remaining parts taken from reference TRBV7-6 and TRBJ2-7, reads GAGVSQSPRYKVTKRGQDVALRCDPISGHVSLYWYRQALGQGPEFLTYFNYEAQQDKSGLPNDRFSAERPEGSISTLTIQRTEQRDSAMYRCASSEVVSDRVGEQYFGPGTRLTVT.